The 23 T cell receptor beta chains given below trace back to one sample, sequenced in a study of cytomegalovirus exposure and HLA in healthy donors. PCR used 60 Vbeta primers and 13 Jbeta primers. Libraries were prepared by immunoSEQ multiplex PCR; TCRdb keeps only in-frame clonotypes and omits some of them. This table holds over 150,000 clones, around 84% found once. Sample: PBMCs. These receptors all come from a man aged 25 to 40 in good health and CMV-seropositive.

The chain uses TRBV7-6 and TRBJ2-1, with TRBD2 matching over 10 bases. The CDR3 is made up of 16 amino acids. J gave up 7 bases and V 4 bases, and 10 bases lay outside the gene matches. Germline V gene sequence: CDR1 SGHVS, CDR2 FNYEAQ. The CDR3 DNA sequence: TGTGCCAGCAGCTCTCAAGCGGGAGGGCCGAGGAATGAGCAGTTCTTC. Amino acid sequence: CASSSQAGGPRNEQFF.

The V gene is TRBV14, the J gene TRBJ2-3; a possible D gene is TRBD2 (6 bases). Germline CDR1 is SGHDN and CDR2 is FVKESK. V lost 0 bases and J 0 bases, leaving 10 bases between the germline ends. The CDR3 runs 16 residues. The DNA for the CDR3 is TGTGCCAGCAGCCAAGATACCCTAGCGAGCACAGATACGCAGTATTTT. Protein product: CASSQDTLASTDTQYF.

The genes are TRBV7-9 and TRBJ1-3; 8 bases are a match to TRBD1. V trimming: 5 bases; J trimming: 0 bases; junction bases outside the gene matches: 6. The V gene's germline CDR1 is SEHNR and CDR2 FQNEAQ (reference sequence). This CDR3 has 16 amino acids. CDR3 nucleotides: TGTGCCAGCAGCCCGGGGACAGGTTTCTCTGGAAACACCATATATTTT. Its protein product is CASSPGTGFSGNTIYF.

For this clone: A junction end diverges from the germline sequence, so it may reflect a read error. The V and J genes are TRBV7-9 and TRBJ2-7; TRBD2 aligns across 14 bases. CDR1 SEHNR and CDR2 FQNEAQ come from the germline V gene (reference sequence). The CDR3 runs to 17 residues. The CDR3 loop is CSSSFGTSGSDTYEQYF. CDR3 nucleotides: TGTTCCAGCAGCTTTGGGACTAGCGGGAGCGATACCTACGAGCAGTACTTC.

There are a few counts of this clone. The CDR3 DNA reads TGTGCCAGCCAAAGGACTAGCGGTAGTGAGCAGTTCTTC. Translation gives CASQRTSGSEQFF. This chain uses TRBV2 with TRBJ2-1, with 10 bases fitting TRBD2. V dropped 8 bases and J dropped 9; count of bases not matched to a gene: 7. The CDR3 length is 13 residues. The germline V gene encodes CDR1 SNHLY and CDR2 FYNNEI.

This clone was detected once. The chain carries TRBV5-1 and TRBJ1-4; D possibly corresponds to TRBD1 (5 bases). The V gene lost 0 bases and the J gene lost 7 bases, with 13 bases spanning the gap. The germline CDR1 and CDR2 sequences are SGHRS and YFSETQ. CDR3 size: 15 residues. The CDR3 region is CASSLEAGLVEKLFF. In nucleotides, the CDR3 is TGCGCCAGCAGCTTGGAGGCAGGGCTCGTTGAAAAACTGTTTTTT.

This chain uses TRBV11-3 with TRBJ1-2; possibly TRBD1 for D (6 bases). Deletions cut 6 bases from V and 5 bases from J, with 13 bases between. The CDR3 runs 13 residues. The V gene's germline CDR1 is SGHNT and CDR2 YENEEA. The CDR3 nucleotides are TGTGCCAGCAGTTCAGGGACAATATATGGCTACACCTTC. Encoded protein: CASSSGTIYGYTF.

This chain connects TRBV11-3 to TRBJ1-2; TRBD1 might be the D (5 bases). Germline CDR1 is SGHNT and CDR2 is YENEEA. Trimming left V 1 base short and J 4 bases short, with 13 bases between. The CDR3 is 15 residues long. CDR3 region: CASSLGPGYTYGYTF. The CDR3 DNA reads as TGTGCCAGCAGCTTAGGCCCAGGGTATACCTATGGCTACACCTTC.

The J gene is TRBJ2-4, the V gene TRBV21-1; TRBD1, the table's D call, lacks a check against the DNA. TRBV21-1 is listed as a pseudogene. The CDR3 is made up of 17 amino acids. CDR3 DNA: TGTGCCAGCAGCAAGGCTGGCCAGGGAAGAGCCAAAAACATTCAGTACTTC. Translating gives CASSKAGQGRAKNIQYF.

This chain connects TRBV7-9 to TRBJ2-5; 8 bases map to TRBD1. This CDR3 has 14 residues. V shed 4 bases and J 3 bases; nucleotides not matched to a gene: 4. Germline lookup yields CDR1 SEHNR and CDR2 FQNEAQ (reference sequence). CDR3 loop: CASSSGTGEETQYF. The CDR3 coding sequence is TGTGCCAGCAGCTCCGGGACAGGTGAAGAGACCCAGTACTTC.

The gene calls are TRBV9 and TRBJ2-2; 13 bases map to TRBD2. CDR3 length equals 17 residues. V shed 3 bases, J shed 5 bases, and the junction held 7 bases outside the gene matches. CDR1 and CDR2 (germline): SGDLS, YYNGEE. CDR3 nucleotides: TGTGCCAGCAGCGCCTCAGGGACTAGCGGGAAAACCGGGGAGCTGTTTTTT. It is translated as CASSASGTSGKTGELFF.

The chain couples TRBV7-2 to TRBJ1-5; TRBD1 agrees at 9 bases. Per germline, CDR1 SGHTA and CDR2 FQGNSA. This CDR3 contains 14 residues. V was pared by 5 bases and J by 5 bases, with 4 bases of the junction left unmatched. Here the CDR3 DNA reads TGTGCCAGCAGCACCCGACAGGGGGATCAGCCCCAGCATTTT. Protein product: CASSTRQGDQPQHF. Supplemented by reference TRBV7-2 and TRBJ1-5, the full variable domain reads GAGVSQSPSNKVTEKGKDVELRCDPISGHTALYWYRQSLGQGLEFLIYFQGNSAPDKSGLPSDRFSAERTGGSVSTLTIQRTQQEDSAVYLCASSTRQGDQPQHFGDGTRLSIL.

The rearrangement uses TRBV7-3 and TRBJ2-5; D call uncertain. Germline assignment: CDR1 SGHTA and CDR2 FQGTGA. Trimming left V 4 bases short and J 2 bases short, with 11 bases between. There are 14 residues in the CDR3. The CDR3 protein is CASSSDRGQETQYF. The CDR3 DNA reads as TGTGCCAGCAGCTCCGACCGAGGACAAGAGACCCAGTACTTC.

As DNA, the CDR3 is TGTGCCAGTGGGACTAGCGGGAGTGGGGCAGATACGCAGTATTTT. Translating it yields CASGTSGSGADTQYF. The chain has TRBV9 and TRBJ2-3; 14 bases align to TRBD2. In germline, CDR1 is SGDLS, CDR2 YYNGEE. The junction had 6 bases not matched to a gene; V was cut back by 8 bases and J by 4 bases. CDR3 length equals 15 residues. The full variable domain, in which reference TRBV9 and TRBJ2-3 provide the parts outside the CDR3, is DSGVTQTPKHLITATGQRVTLRCSPRSGDLSVYWYQQSLDQGLQFLIQYYNGEERAKGNILERFSAQQFPDLHSELNLSSLELGDSALYFCASGTSGSGADTQYFGPGTRLTVL.

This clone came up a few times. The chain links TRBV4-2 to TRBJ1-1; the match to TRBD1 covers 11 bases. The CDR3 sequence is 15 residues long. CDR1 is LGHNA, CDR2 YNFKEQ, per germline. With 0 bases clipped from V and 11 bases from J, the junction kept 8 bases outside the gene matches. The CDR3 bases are TGTGCCAGCAGCCAAGATTGGGGACAGGGGGAGGAGGCTTTCTTT. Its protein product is CASSQDWGQGEEAFF.

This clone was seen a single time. This CDR3 reads CALRQGLGDTIYF. Written as DNA, the CDR3 is TGTGCCCTAAGACAGGGCCTGGGAGACACCATATATTTT. The chain carries TRBV10-3 and TRBJ1-3; TRBD1 agrees at 7 bases. Trimming cost V 11 bases and J 8 bases; bases outside gene matches: 12. Germline V CDR1 and CDR2: ENHRY, SYGVKD. The length of the CDR3 is 13 residues.

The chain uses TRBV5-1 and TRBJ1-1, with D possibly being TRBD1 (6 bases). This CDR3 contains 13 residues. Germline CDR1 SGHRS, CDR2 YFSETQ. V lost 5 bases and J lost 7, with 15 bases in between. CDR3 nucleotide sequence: TGCGCCAGCAGATTTTCAGGGGTCAGTGAAGCTTTCTTT. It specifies CASRFSGVSEAFF. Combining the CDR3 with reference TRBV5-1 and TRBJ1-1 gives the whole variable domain KAGVTQTPRYLIKTRGQQVTLSCSPISGHRSVSWYQQTPGQGLQFLFEYFSETQRNKGNFPGRFSGRQFSNSRSEMNVSTLELGDSALYLCASRFSGVSEAFFGQGTRLTVV.

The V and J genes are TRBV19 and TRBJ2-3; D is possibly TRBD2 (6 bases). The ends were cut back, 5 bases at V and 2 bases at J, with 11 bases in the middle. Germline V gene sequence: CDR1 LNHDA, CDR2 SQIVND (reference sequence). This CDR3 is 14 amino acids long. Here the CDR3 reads CASSRGYLTDTQYF. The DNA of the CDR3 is TGTGCCAGTAGTCGGGGGTACCTCACAGATACGCAGTATTTT.

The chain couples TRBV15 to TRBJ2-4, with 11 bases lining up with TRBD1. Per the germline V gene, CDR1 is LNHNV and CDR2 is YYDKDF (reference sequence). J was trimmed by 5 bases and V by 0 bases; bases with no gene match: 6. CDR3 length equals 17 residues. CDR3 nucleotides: TGTGCCACCAGCAGAGAAAGGGACAGGGGGGGGGAAAACATTCAGTACTTC. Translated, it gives CATSRERDRGGENIQYF.

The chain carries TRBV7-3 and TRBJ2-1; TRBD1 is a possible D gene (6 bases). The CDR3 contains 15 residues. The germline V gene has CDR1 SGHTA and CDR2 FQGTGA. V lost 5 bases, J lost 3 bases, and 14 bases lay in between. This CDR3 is CASSVEGDGYNEQFF. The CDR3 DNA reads TGTGCCAGCAGCGTAGAGGGGGATGGCTACAATGAGCAGTTCTTC.

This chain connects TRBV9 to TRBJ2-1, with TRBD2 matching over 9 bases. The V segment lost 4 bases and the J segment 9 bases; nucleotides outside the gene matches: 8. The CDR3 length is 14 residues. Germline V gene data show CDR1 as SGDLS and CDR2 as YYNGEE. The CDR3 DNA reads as TGTGCCAGCAGCATTAGCGGGAGTTGGGGTGAGCAGTTCTTC. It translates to CASSISGSWGEQFF.

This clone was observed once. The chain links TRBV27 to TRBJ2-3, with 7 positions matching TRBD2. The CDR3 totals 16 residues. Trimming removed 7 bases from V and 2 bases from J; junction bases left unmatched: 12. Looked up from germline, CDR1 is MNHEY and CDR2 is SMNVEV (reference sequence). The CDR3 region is CASIDDPAGATDTQYF. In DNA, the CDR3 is TGTGCCAGCATAGATGATCCGGCGGGAGCCACAGATACGCAGTATTTT.

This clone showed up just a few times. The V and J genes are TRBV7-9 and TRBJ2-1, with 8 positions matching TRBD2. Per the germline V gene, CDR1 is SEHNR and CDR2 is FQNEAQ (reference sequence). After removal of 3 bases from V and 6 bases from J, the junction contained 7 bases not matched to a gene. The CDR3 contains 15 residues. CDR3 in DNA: TGTGCCAGCAGCTTTCCACGGGAGGGCCTCAATGAGCAGTTCTTC. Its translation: CASSFPREGLNEQFF.